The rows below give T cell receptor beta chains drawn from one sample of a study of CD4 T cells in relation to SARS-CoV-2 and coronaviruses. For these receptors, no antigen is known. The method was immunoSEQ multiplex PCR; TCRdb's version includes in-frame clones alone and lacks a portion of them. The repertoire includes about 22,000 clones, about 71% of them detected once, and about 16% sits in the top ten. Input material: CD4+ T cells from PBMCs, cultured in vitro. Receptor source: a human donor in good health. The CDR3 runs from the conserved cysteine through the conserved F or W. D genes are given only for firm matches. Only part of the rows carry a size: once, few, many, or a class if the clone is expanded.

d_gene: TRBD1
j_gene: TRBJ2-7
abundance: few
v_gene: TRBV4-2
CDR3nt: TGTGCCAGCAGCCAAGAGAGTGCAGGGGGCATTTACGAGCAGTACTTC
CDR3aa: CASSQESAGGIYEQYF

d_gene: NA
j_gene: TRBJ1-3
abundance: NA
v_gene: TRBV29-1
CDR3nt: TGCAGCGCCGTAGACTCGTACTCTGGAAACACCATATATTTT
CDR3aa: CSAVDSYSGNTIYF

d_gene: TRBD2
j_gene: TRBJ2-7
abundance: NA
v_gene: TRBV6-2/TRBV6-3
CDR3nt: TGTGCCAGCAGTATATTAGCGGGGGGTACCTACGAGCAGTACTTC
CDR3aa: CASSILAGGTYEQYF

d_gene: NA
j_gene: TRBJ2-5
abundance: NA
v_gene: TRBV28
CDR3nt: TGTGCCAGCAGTTTAGGTGGTTCCAGCGGAGAGACCCAGTACTTC
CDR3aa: CASSLGGSSGETQYF

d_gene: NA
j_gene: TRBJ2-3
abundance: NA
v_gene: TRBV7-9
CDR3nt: TGTGCCAGCAGCTTAGCGGTCTCGTCCCTTACAGATACGCAGTATTTT
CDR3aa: CASSLAVSSLTDTQYF

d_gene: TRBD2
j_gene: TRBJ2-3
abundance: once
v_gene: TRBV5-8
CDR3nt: TGTGCCAGCAGCTTGGCCGGACTAGCGGCCTTTGATAAAGAAGATACGCAGTATTTT
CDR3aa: CASSLAGLAAFDKEDTQYF

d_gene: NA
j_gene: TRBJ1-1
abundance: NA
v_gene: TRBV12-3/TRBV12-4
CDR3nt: TGTGCCAGCAGTCACCGGACGAACACTGAAGCTTTCTTT
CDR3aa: CASSHRTNTEAFF

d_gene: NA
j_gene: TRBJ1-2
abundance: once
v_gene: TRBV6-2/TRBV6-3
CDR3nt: TGTGCCAGCAGTCAACCTCAGGGCGTACAGAACACCTTC
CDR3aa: CASSQPQGVQNTF

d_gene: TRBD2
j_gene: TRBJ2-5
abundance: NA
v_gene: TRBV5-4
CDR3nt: TGTGCCAGCAGCTCAGGACTAGCGGGGGTACAAGAGACCCAGTACTTC
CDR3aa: CASSSGLAGVQETQYF

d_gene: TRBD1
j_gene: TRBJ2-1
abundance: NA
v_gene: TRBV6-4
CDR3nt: TGTGCCAGCAGTGACGGGGGACAGGGGTCCAATGAGCAGTTCTTC
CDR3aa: CASSDGGQGSNEQFF

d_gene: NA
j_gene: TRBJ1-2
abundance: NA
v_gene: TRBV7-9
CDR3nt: TGTGCCAGCAGCCGCAACTTGGCCTATGGCTACACCTTC
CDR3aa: CASSRNLAYGYTF

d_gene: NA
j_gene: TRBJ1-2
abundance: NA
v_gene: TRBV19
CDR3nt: TGTGCCAGTACCCAGGGTGGGTATGGCTACACCTTC
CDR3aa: CASTQGGYGYTF

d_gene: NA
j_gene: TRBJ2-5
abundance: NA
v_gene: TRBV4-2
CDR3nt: TGTGCCAGCAGCCTCGGGGAGACCCAGTACTTC
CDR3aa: CASSLGETQYF

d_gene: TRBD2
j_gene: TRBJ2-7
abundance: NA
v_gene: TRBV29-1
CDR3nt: TGCAGCGTTCGGGTAGCGGGAGTGGGCGAGCAGTACTTC
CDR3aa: CSVRVAGVGEQYF

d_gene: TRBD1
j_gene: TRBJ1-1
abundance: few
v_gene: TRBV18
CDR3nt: TGTGCCAGCTCACCCCCAACAGGGGAGCCTGAAGCTTTCTTT
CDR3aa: CASSPPTGEPEAFF

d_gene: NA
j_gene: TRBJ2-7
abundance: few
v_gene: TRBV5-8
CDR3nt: TGTGCCAGCAGCCCGTCTGGCTCTTTCTCCTACGAGCAGTACTTC
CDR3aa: CASSPSGSFSYEQYF

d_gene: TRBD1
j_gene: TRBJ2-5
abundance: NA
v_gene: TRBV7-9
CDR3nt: TGTGCCAGCAGCCCTCGGGACAGGGGAGTCCAAGAGACCCAGTACTTC
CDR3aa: CASSPRDRGVQETQYF

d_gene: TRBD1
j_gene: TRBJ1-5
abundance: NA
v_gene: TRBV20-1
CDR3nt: TGCAGTGCTGGTGGGGACAGGGCGGGGGAGCCCCAGCATTTT
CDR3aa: CSAGGDRAGEPQHF

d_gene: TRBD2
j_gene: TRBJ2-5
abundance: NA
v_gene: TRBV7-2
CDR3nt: TGTGCCAGCAGCTTAAATCCGGGTGGGGCAGCGGGGGGTAGGGAGACCCAGTACTTC
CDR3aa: CASSLNPGGAAGGRETQYF

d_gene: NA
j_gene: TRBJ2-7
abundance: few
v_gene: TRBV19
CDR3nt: TGTGCCAGTGAAACCCGGGACGTAACCTACGAGCAGTACTTC
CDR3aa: CASETRDVTYEQYF

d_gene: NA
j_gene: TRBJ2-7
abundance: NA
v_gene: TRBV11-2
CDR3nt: TGTGCCAGCAGCTTACTCAACCGGGAGCAGTACTTC
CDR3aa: CASSLLNREQYF

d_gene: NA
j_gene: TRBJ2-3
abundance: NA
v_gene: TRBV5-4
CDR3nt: TGTGCCAGCAGCTTGGCGGGGACAGATACGCAGTATTTT
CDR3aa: CASSLAGTDTQYF

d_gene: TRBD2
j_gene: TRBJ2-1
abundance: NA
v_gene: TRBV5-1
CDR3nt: TGCGCCAGCACCCCTTCCCTTAGCGGGAGGGCCGACTACAATGAGCAGTTCTTC
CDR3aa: CASTPSLSGRADYNEQFF

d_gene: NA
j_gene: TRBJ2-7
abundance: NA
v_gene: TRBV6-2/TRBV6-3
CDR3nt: TGTGCCAGCAGTCTGACGCCCTGGGCGTCCTACGAGCAGTACTTC
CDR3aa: CASSLTPWASYEQYF

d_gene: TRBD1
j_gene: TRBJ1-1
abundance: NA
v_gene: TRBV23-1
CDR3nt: TGCGCCAGCAGCCTCTCCCAAAACGCCGAATCGATCAAGGGGGCAATGAACACTGAAGCTTTCTTT
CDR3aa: CASSLSQNAESIKGAMNTEAFF

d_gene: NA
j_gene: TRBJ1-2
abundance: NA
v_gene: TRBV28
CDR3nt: TGTGCCAGCAGAGGCCATGGGGGAGACTATGGCTACACCTTC
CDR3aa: CASRGHGGDYGYTF

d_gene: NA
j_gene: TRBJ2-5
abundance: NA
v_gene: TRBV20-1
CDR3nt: TGCAGTGCCGCAAAAGAGACCCAGTACTTC
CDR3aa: CSAAKETQYF

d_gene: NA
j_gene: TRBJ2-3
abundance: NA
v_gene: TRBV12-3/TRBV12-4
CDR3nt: TGTGCCAGCAGTACAGGGTTCCCAGATACGCAGTATTTT
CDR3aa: CASSTGFPDTQYF

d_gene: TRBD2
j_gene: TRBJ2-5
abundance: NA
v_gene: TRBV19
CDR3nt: TGTGCCAGTAGTATAGTAGGTAGCGGGGGAGCGTACCAAGAGACCCAGTACTTC
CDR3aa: CASSIVGSGGAYQETQYF

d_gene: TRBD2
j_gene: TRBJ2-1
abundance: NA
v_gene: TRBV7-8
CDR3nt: TGTGCCAGCAGCTTGCGGGGGAGGTACAATGAGCAGTTCTTC
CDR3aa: CASSLRGRYNEQFF

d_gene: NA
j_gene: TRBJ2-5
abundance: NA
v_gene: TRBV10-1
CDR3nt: TGCGCCAGCAGTGAGTCTCTAGGGGGTGGAGAGACCCAGTACTTC
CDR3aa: CASSESLGGGETQYF

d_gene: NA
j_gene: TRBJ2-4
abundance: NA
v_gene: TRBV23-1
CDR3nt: TGCGCCAGCAGTCAAAGGATTAGGGTTCGTTACAGGTGGTTCGAAAACATTCAGTACTTC
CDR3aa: CASSQRIRVRYRWFENIQYF

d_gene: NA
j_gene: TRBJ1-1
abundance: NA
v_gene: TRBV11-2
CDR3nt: TGTGCCAGCAGCTTAACCGGCACTGAAGCTTTCTTT
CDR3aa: CASSLTGTEAFF

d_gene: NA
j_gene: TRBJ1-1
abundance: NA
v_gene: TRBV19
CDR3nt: TGTGCCAGTAAGCTAAGGACAGAAGTTTATGAAGCTTTCTTT
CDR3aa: CASKLRTEVYEAFF